These 21 T cell receptor beta chains originate from one sample sequenced in a study of blood T cell repertoires in COVID-19. Only in-frame clones appear in the TCRdb table, and some are missing; sequencing was by immunoSEQ multiplex PCR. Of 25,000 to 35,000 clones listed, almost 90% were seen once; the top ten hold about 25%. The sequencing input was peripheral blood. Every receptor here comes from a human donor in a cohort sampled during active COVID-19.

The chain has TRBV7-3 and TRBJ2-1, with D possibly matching TRBD1 (5 bases). The CDR3 totals 14 residues. Germline-derived CDR1 and CDR2 are SGHTA and FQGTGA. The V end was cut by 5 bases, the J end by 9 bases, with 17 bases between. CDR3 residues: CASSPDSARGEQFF. CDR3 DNA sequence: TGTGCCAGCAGCCCTGACTCGGCTAGGGGTGAGCAGTTCTTC.

This chain joins TRBV15 and TRBJ2-5; 7 bases agree with TRBD2. V shed 1 base, J shed 2 bases, and the junction held 7 bases outside the gene matches. This CDR3 region has 16 residues. The germline V gene encodes CDR1 LNHNV and CDR2 YYDKDF (reference sequence). The CDR3 loop reads CATSRGEAGSQETQYF. The DNA for the CDR3 is TGTGCCACCAGCAGAGGAGAAGCGGGGTCTCAAGAGACCCAGTACTTC.

The CDR3 DNA sequence: TGCGCCAGCAGCTTTTCGGGTAACACCGGGGAGCTGTTTTTT. It is translated as CASSFSGNTGELFF. The J gene is TRBJ2-2, the V gene TRBV5-1; D unresolved. Germline CDR1 SGHRS, CDR2 YFSETQ. V was cut by 2 bases and J by 2 bases, with 7 bases left in between. The CDR3 extends over 14 amino acids.

This rearrangement joins TRBV4-1 to TRBJ2-4, with 7 nucleotides matching TRBD2. Trimming cost V 4 bases and J 0 bases; bases outside gene matches: 6. This CDR3 region has 16 residues. Germline loops: CDR1 MGHRA, CDR2 YSYEKL. The CDR3 is CASSPTGGLAKNIQYF. CDR3 DNA: TGCGCCAGCAGCCCGACGGGGGGTCTAGCCAAAAACATTCAGTACTTC.

V usage is TRBV6-6 and J usage is TRBJ1-6; 8 bases line up with TRBD1. The germline V gene has CDR1 MNHNY and CDR2 SVGAGI (reference sequence). Trimming at V came to 2 bases and at J to 5 bases, leaving 2 bases not matched to a gene. This CDR3 contains 15 residues. CDR3 amino acids: CASSYTTGDNSPLHF. CDR3 DNA sequence: TGTGCCAGCAGTTACACGACAGGGGATAATTCACCCCTCCACTTT.

V gene TRBV11-2 combines with J gene TRBJ2-5; D is perhaps TRBD1 (9 bases). CDR3 length: 16 amino acids. Germline CDR1 is SGHAT and CDR2 is FQNNGV. The V gene lost 7 bases and the J gene lost 4 bases, with 22 bases spanning the gap. This chain's CDR3 is CASTRTGAGGGETQYF. CDR3 DNA: TGTGCCAGCACCCGGACAGGGGCGGGGGGAGGAGAGACCCAGTACTTC.

The J gene is TRBJ2-1, the V gene TRBV6-5, with TRBD1 matching 9 bases. The V segment lost 2 bases and the J segment 4 bases; nucleotides outside the gene matches: 6. CDR1 and CDR2 (germline): MNHEY, SVGAGI. The CDR3 length is 16 residues. CDR3 loop: CASSYLRGQGYNEQFF. CDR3 nucleotide sequence: TGTGCCAGCAGTTACCTTCGGGGACAGGGTTACAATGAGCAGTTCTTC.

The genes are TRBV5-1 and TRBJ2-5; possibly TRBD2 for D (6 bases). The CDR3 is made up of 13 amino acids. Per the germline V gene, CDR1 is SGHRS and CDR2 is YFSETQ. V lost 1 base, J lost 5 bases, and 9 bases lay in between. The CDR3 DNA follows: TGCGCCAGCAGCTTGCGGGGGAGGGAGACCCAGTACTTC. Translation gives CASSLRGRETQYF.

CDR3 protein: CASSSGQKETQYF. Here the CDR3 DNA reads TGTGCCAGCAGTTCAGGACAGAAAGAGACCCAGTACTTC. V is TRBV12-3 or TRBV12-4 and J is TRBJ2-5; the D gene is possibly TRBD1 (6 bases). CDR3 length: 13 residues. Between the trimmed V and J ends, which lost 4 bases and 3 bases, there was a span of 9 bases.

J is TRBJ2-3 and V is TRBV6-5; D perhaps matches TRBD2 (6 bases). CDR1 MNHEY and CDR2 SVGAGI come from the germline V gene. The CDR3 sequence is 14 residues long. V dropped 6 bases and J dropped 6 bases, with 16 bases sitting between them. CDR3 sequence reads: CASRRGRTADTQYF. The DNA of the CDR3 is TGTGCCAGCAGACGAGGGAGGACTGCGGATACGCAGTATTTT.

The chain couples TRBV19 to TRBJ2-3; the D gene is possibly TRBD1 (5 bases). From germline, CDR1 is LNHDA and CDR2 SQIVND (reference sequence). The CDR3 runs 13 residues. The V end was cut by 5 bases, the J end by 4 bases, with 10 bases between. Written as DNA, the CDR3 is TGTGCCAGTAGTTCCCAGGGTCCAGATACGCAGTATTTT. This encodes CASSSQGPDTQYF.

The rearrangement uses TRBV7-2 and TRBJ2-3, with 9 positions matching TRBD2. CDR1 is SGHTA, CDR2 FQGNSA, per germline. The CDR3 runs 16 residues. V was clipped by 0 bases and J by 2 bases; unmatched bases: 3. CDR3 DNA: TGTGCCAGCAGCTTAGCTGGCGGGGGGGCCACAGATACGCAGTATTTT. It specifies CASSLAGGGATDTQYF.

V and J are TRBV5-8 and TRBJ2-1; TRBD2 matches at 7 bases. Germline CDR1 SGHTS, CDR2 YDEGEE. This CDR3 is 13 amino acids long. V gave up 3 bases and J gave up 15 bases; unmatched junction bases: 12. The CDR3 sequence: CASSSRTRFDLFF. The CDR3 DNA follows: TGTGCCAGCAGCTCACGGACTAGGTTTGATCTGTTCTTC.

This chain connects TRBV15 to TRBJ2-5; D remains ambiguous. The CDR3 contains 19 residues. In germline, CDR1 is LNHNV, CDR2 YYDKDF (reference sequence). The ends were cut back, 0 bases at V and 1 base at J, with 21 bases in the middle. The CDR3 is CATSRDRSTATRSQETQYF. The CDR3 DNA reads as TGTGCCACCAGCAGAGACCGATCGACCGCCACCAGGTCCCAAGAGACCCAGTACTTC.

The chain links TRBV18 to TRBJ2-2; a weak D match, TRBD1 (6 bases). Looked up from germline, CDR1 is KGHSH and CDR2 is LQKENI. The ends were cut back, 4 bases at V and 0 bases at J, with 12 bases in the middle. CDR3 length: 16 amino acids. The CDR3 is CASSQGRGANTGELFF. Here the CDR3 DNA reads TGTGCCAGCTCACAGGGCAGGGGCGCGAACACCGGGGAGCTGTTTTTT.

The chain recombines TRBV15 with TRBJ1-5; TRBD1 agrees at 12 bases. The CDR3 extends over 16 amino acids. V shed 4 bases and J 7 bases; nucleotides not matched to a gene: 8. From germline, CDR1 is LNHNV and CDR2 YYDKDF (reference sequence). Here the CDR3 DNA reads TGTGCCACCAGCAACCGGGGACAGGGGGCCAGCCAGCCCCAGCATTTT. Protein: CATSNRGQGASQPQHF.

The chain combines TRBV5-1 with TRBJ1-5; TRBD1 matches at 8 bases. From germline, CDR1 is SGHRS and CDR2 YFSETQ. The CDR3 covers 16 residues. Trimming removed 3 bases from V and 0 bases from J; junction bases left unmatched: 5. For the CDR3, the DNA is TGCGCCAGCAGCTGGGGGGACAGGCATAGCAATCAGCCCCAGCATTTT. Protein sequence: CASSWGDRHSNQPQHF.

The chain uses TRBV3-1 (or the pseudogene TRBV3-2) and TRBJ1-2; the D is unclear. The germline V and J ends were trimmed by 1 base and 1 base, with 7 bases remaining between them. The germline gives CDR1 LGHDT, CDR2 YNNKEL (reference sequence). The CDR3 loop spans 14 amino acids. In DNA, the CDR3 is TGTGCCAGCAGCCAAGCAACAGTTAACTATGGCTACACCTTC. Translated: CASSQATVNYGYTF.

V usage is TRBV21-1 and J usage is TRBJ2-7; TRBD2, as called in the table, went unchecked against the DNA. TRBV21-1 is described as a pseudogene. The CDR3 has 10 residues. The CDR3: CASREGEQYF. CDR3 in DNA: TGTGCCAGCAGGGAGGGGGAGCAGTACTTC.

The chain recombines TRBV28 with TRBJ2-7, with D possibly matching TRBD1 (6 bases). V was pared by 5 bases and J by 2 bases, with 13 bases between. Per the germline V gene, CDR1 is MDHEN and CDR2 is SYDVKM. This CDR3 comprises 14 residues. DNA of the CDR3: TGTGCCAGCAGTAATAACGGACAGCCCTACGAGCAGTACTTC. Its translation is CASSNNGQPYEQYF.

The rearrangement links TRBV6-5 to TRBJ1-6, with 8 positions matching TRBD1. V shed 8 bases, J shed 9 bases, and the junction held 9 bases outside the gene matches. The CDR3 is 14 residues long. CDR1 and CDR2 (germline): MNHEY, SVGAGI. The DNA of the CDR3 is TGTGCCAGCCAGGACAGGGTGGCAAGTTCACCCCTCCACTTT. Encoded protein: CASQDRVASSPLHF.